This T cell receptor (beta chain) came from a study of spatial heterogeneity in lung cancer. The overall study: The mean occurrence of each unique TCR and UMI combination in raw reads exceeded 9.5.

TCR cDNA molecules each had a unique molecular identifier. TCRdb redid the calling of the 5' RACE reads with MiXCR, one entry per CDR3 protein. The sample has about 38,000 distinct CDR3 sequences, around 5.2% seen once; the top ten hold about a quarter. Points on this clonotype: Its antigen is not identified.

Study-level findings and limits: At tumor resection, ubiquitous expanded TCRs were detected in blood more often than later.

As to time point: sample taken at primary tumor resection. In each case, whole RNA from tumor, nontumor lung or frozen PBMC was sequenced unsorted. The donors were 65 to 85 patients with non-small cell lung cancer that was early-stage and untreated. The TCR comes from a female donor with early-stage non-small cell lung cancer. This material consisted of PBMCs, taken at surgery.

In DNA form, the CDR3 reads TGCGCCAGCAGCCCCTCCGGTGAGGGGTCTGAAGCTTTCTTT. It translates to CASSPSGEGSEAFF. This chain links TRBV5-1 with TRBJ1-1, with D possibly being TRBD1 (5 bases). The V end lost 4 bases, the J end lost 6 bases, and 16 bases lay between the germline ends. This CDR3 is built from 14 residues. Germline V gives CDR1 SGHRS, CDR2 YFSETQ.